These 30 T cell receptor beta chains originate from one sample sequenced in a study of OX40 agonist ivuxolimab in advanced cancers. Assay used: immunoSEQ multiplex PCR; TCRdb lists only in-frame clones, some missing. The sample consists of under 90,000 clones, approximately 89% of them appearing once. Sequenced material: CD4+ or CD8+ T cells sorted from blood, taken in a trial of the OX40 agonist ivuxolimab. These receptors were taken from an adult with an advanced solid tumor such as melanoma, head and neck, liver or kidney cancer.

This chain uses TRBV6-5 with TRBJ1-2; D call uncertain. Germline CDR1 is MNHEY and CDR2 is SVGAGI. This CDR3 contains 12 residues. Trimming took 8 bases from V and 8 from J, leaving 15 bases between them. CDR3 bases: TGTGCCAGCGCCCCGTTGGGGTGGGGCTACACCTTC. It codes for CASAPLGWGYTF.

The chain links TRBV7-9 to TRBJ1-1; D is ambiguous. The CDR3 extends over 14 amino acids. Per the germline V gene, CDR1 is SEHNR and CDR2 is FQNEAQ (reference sequence). V was trimmed by 3 bases and J by 4 bases, leaving 12 bases between them. The CDR3 reads CASSFKDSSTEAFF. CDR3 nucleotides: TGTGCCAGCAGCTTTAAAGATAGTAGCACTGAAGCTTTCTTT.

V is TRBV7-9 and J is TRBJ2-1; 11 bases line up with TRBD2. With 4 bases clipped from V and 9 bases from J, the junction kept 8 bases outside the gene matches. The CDR3 totals 15 residues. The germline CDR1 and CDR2 sequences are SEHNR and FQNEAQ (reference sequence). Here the CDR3 reads CASSSTSGVTGEQFF. The CDR3 coding sequence is TGTGCCAGCAGCTCGACTAGCGGGGTAACGGGTGAGCAGTTCTTC.

The gene calls are TRBV27 and TRBJ2-2; D remains ambiguous. This CDR3 is 16 amino acids long. V was pared by 5 bases and J by 4 bases, with 17 bases between. The germline V gene encodes CDR1 MNHEY and CDR2 SMNVEV (reference sequence). The chain's CDR3 is CASSPMGPGGTGELFF. The DNA of the CDR3 is TGTGCCAGCAGTCCCATGGGCCCGGGTGGCACCGGGGAGCTGTTTTTT.

The V gene is TRBV28, the J gene TRBJ2-1; D is unclear. This CDR3 has 12 amino acids. Per germline, CDR1 MDHEN and CDR2 SYDVKM. Trimming left V 5 bases short and J 10 bases short, with 12 bases between. The CDR3 nucleotides read TGTGCCAGCAGTCCATTGGGGTTAGAGCAGTTCTTC. Protein product: CASSPLGLEQFF.

CDR3 nucleotide sequence: TGTGCCAGTAGTATAGACAGGGGCGGGTACGAGCAGTACTTC. This gives the protein CASSIDRGGYEQYF. The V call is TRBV19, the J call TRBJ2-7; TRBD1 might be the D (6 bases). Germline values: CDR1 LNHDA, CDR2 SQIVND (reference sequence). V lost 0 bases and J 4 bases, leaving 10 bases between the germline ends. The length of the CDR3 is 14 residues.

The rearrangement joins TRBV5-5 to TRBJ2-2; D call uncertain. The V end was cut by 1 base, the J end by 5 bases, with 12 bases between. The CDR3 loop spans 15 amino acids. Germline V CDR1 and CDR2: SGHKS, YYEKEE (reference sequence). The CDR3 loop is CASSLRDTRTGELFF. The CDR3 DNA reads TGTGCCAGCAGCTTGCGTGATACGCGAACCGGGGAGCTGTTTTTT.

The chain joins TRBV15 to TRBJ2-5; 9 bases match TRBD1. The CDR3 totals 16 residues. Germline V gene lookup returns CDR1 LNHNV and CDR2 YYDKDF (reference sequence). V gave up 0 bases and J gave up 2 bases; unmatched junction bases: 4. The CDR3 loop reads CATSRDRGTGQETQYF. The CDR3 bases are TGTGCCACCAGCAGAGATCGGGGGACAGGGCAAGAGACCCAGTACTTC.

There are a few counts of this clone. V is TRBV30 and J is TRBJ1-1; D ambiguous. Trimming took 3 bases from V and 8 from J, leaving 16 bases between them. CDR1 GTSNPN and CDR2 SVGIG come from the germline V gene (reference sequence). There are 13 residues in the CDR3. The CDR3 is CAWRDLFPPEAFF. The CDR3 DNA reads as TGTGCCTGGAGGGACCTTTTCCCACCAGAAGCTTTCTTT.

The chain joins TRBV19 to TRBJ1-2; 8 bases match TRBD1. The length of the CDR3 is 14 residues. The J segment lost 4 bases and the V segment lost 5 bases, leaving 6 bases of the junction unmatched. In germline, CDR1 is LNHDA, CDR2 SQIVND (reference sequence). Here the CDR3 DNA reads TGTGCCAGTAGTTCAAGGACAGGGACCTATGGCTACACCTTC. This codes for CASSSRTGTYGYTF.

The chain carries TRBV27 and TRBJ2-7; D is possibly TRBD1 (6 bases). This CDR3 has 13 amino acids. CDR1 is MNHEY and CDR2 is SMNVEV in the germline V gene (reference sequence). Trimming took 6 bases from V and 6 from J, leaving 15 bases between them. The CDR3 spells CASRDQGFGEQYF. CDR3 nucleotides: TGTGCCAGCAGAGACCAGGGGTTTGGCGAGCAGTACTTC.

The chain recombines TRBV6-1 with TRBJ1-1; 7 bases align to TRBD1. Per germline, CDR1 MNHNS and CDR2 SASEGT. CDR3 size: 16 residues. V was clipped by 1 base and J by 0 bases; unmatched bases: 5. CDR3 DNA sequence: TGTGCCAGCAGTGAAGGCGACAGGGTGGTGAACACTGAAGCTTTCTTT. This sequence encodes CASSEGDRVVNTEAFF.

The V call is TRBV23-1, the J call TRBJ2-7; maybe TRBD2 (5 bases). TRBV23-1 is filed as an ORF, its function uncertain. Trimming removed 2 bases at V and 2 bases at J, with 16 bases between. The CDR3 has 16 residues. The CDR3 DNA reads TGCGCCAGCAGTCAACCCGGGATCCCGAAAACCTACGAGCAGTACTTC. Its translation: CASSQPGIPKTYEQYF.

The chain joins TRBV30 to TRBJ2-7; possible D gene TRBD1, 5 bases. V was shortened by 4 bases and J by 2 bases, with 12 bases between the two germline ends. CDR3 length equals 13 residues. The germline V gene has CDR1 GTSNPN and CDR2 SVGIG (reference sequence). The CDR3 loop reads CAWNHQGAYEQYF. The CDR3 region has the DNA TGTGCCTGGAACCACCAAGGGGCCTACGAGCAGTACTTC.

This chain uses TRBV27 with TRBJ2-7, with unresolved D. Trimming removed 5 bases from V and 2 bases from J, with 13 bases in between. Per the germline V gene, CDR1 is MNHEY and CDR2 is SMNVEV (reference sequence). The length of the CDR3 is 14 residues. CDR3 bases: TGTGCCAGCAGTCCCCTCACACGAGCCTACGAGCAGTACTTC. It codes for CASSPLTRAYEQYF.

J is TRBJ1-1 and V is TRBV9; D might be TRBD1 (5 bases). Trimming left V 0 bases short and J 3 bases short, with 12 bases between. CDR1 is SGDLS, CDR2 YYNGEE, per germline. The CDR3 runs 15 residues. CDR3 DNA sequence: TGTGCCAGCAGCGTAGTCGGGGGTTGGGACACTGAAGCTTTCTTT. Translating gives CASSVVGGWDTEAFF.

The gene calls are TRBV19 and TRBJ1-5, with D unresolved. Trimming stripped 2 bases from V and 3 bases from J, with 8 bases between. The CDR3 spans 14 residues. The germline V gene has CDR1 LNHDA and CDR2 SQIVND (reference sequence). The CDR3 region is CASSILGSNQPQHF. Written as DNA, the CDR3 is TGTGCCAGTAGTATACTGGGATCCAATCAGCCCCAGCATTTT.

The chain combines TRBV6-5 with TRBJ1-2, with TRBD1 matching 7 bases. V lost 10 bases to trimming and J lost 4 bases; unmatched junction nucleotides: 6. This CDR3 is 12 amino acids long. CDR1 MNHEY and CDR2 SVGAGI come from the germline V gene. CDR3 DNA sequence: TGTGCCACCTCCAACAGGGGCTATGGCTACACCTTC. Encoded protein: CATSNRGYGYTF.

The chain uses TRBV5-1 and TRBJ2-2; 9 bases match TRBD1. Germline CDR1 is SGHRS and CDR2 is YFSETQ. There are 14 residues in the CDR3. Trimming took 0 bases from V and 6 from J; bases not matched to a gene: 0. The CDR3 coding sequence is TGCGCCAGCAGCTTGGGACAGGGGGCCGGGGAGCTGTTTTTT. Its protein product is CASSLGQGAGELFF.

This clone was seen more than once but under ten times. The V and J genes are TRBV4-1 and TRBJ1-1; no clear D gene. CDR3 length: 14 residues. V lost 4 bases and J 1 base, leaving 10 bases between the germline ends. Germline V gene lookup returns CDR1 MGHRA and CDR2 YSYEKL. The CDR3 nucleotides are TGCGCCAGCAGCCTACGAGACACGAACACTGAAGCTTTCTTT. It yields the protein CASSLRDTNTEAFF.

The chain employs TRBV5-6 and TRBJ2-3; TRBD1 aligns across 9 bases. This CDR3 spans 15 amino acids. V lost 4 bases and J lost 4; bases outside the gene matches: 7. Germline CDR1 SGHDT, CDR2 YYEEEE. The CDR3 loop is CASSPDRGRADTQYF. DNA for the CDR3: TGTGCCAGCAGCCCGGACAGGGGCCGGGCAGATACGCAGTATTTT.

The V and J genes are TRBV30 and TRBJ2-1; TRBD1 is a possible D gene (6 bases). This CDR3 region has 13 residues. Trimming cost V 3 bases and J 3 bases, with 9 bases left between them. The germline V gene has CDR1 GTSNPN and CDR2 SVGIG (reference sequence). This CDR3 reads CAWRGTNYNEQFF. In nucleotides, the CDR3 is TGTGCCTGGAGGGGGACAAACTACAATGAGCAGTTCTTC.

The rearrangement links TRBV7-6 to TRBJ2-5, with a tentative D call TRBD2 (6 bases). This CDR3 region has 14 residues. The V and J ends lost 5 bases and 4 bases respectively, with 14 bases between them. The germline V gene encodes CDR1 SGHVS and CDR2 FNYEAQ. CDR3 sequence: CASSPGTPPETQYF. The CDR3 DNA reads as TGTGCCAGCAGCCCAGGGACTCCTCCAGAGACCCAGTACTTC.

This chain joins TRBV9 and TRBJ2-2; weak D call: TRBD2 (7 bases). V was shortened by 3 bases and J by 6 bases, with 12 bases between the two germline ends. The length of the CDR3 is 14 residues. Germline CDR1 is SGDLS and CDR2 is YYNGEE. The DNA for the CDR3 is TGTGCCAGCAGCGCGGGGGGCCGGGCCGGGGAGCTGTTTTTT. This encodes CASSAGGRAGELFF.

The chain carries TRBV10-1 and TRBJ2-3; no definite D call. The V gene lost 0 bases and the J gene lost 4 bases, with 5 bases spanning the gap. CDR1 is WNHNN and CDR2 is SYGVQD in the germline V gene (reference sequence). The CDR3 is 13 amino acids. DNA of the CDR3: TGCGCCAGCAGTGAGTCAGGCGCAGATACGCAGTATTTT. It specifies CASSESGADTQYF.

This clone was recorded once. The CDR3 DNA reads TGTGCCAGCAGCGGGACGGGACAGGGTTACGAGCAGTACTTC. This codes for CASSGTGQGYEQYF. This chain connects TRBV5-6 to TRBJ2-7, with 9 bases that match TRBD1. Germline V gives CDR1 SGHDT, CDR2 YYEEEE. The CDR3 is 14 amino acids. V shed 4 bases and J 4 bases; nucleotides not matched to a gene: 6.

J is TRBJ1-1 and V is TRBV5-1; D is uncertain. The CDR3 is 14 amino acids. Germline assignment: CDR1 SGHRS and CDR2 YFSETQ. V shed 0 bases and J shed 0 bases, with 6 bases lying between them. CDR3 nucleotides: TGCGCCAGCAGCTTGGTGGCGGTGAACACTGAAGCTTTCTTT. Translating it yields CASSLVAVNTEAFF.

The chain carries TRBV5-1 and TRBJ2-3; 7 bases map to TRBD1. This CDR3 spans 16 amino acids. Trimming removed 4 bases from V and 0 bases from J; junction bases left unmatched: 8. The V gene's germline CDR1 is SGHRS and CDR2 YFSETQ. CDR3 sequence reads: CASSPWTGLSTDTQYF. Written as DNA, the CDR3 is TGCGCCAGCAGCCCCTGGACAGGCCTCAGCACAGATACGCAGTATTTT. Together with reference TRBV5-1 and TRBJ2-3, the CDR3 gives the full variable domain: KAGVTQTPRYLIKTRGQQVTLSCSPISGHRSVSWYQQTPGQGLQFLFEYFSETQRNKGNFPGRFSGRQFSNSRSEMNVSTLELGDSALYLCASSPWTGLSTDTQYFGPGTRLTVL.

This sequence joins TRBV5-1 and TRBJ2-5, with D possibly called TRBD1 or TRBD2 (6 bases each). Germline CDR1 and CDR2: SGHRS and YFSETQ. Trimming pared 1 base from V and 3 bases from J, leaving 16 bases between. This CDR3 spans 16 amino acids. In nucleotides, the CDR3 is TGCGCCAGCAGCTTGCGGTTCAATAGGGGGGAAGAGACCCAGTACTTC. Amino acids: CASSLRFNRGEETQYF.

The chain is built from TRBV7-8 and TRBJ2-3; no clear D gene. V dropped 5 bases and J dropped 0 bases, with 15 bases sitting between them. There are 16 residues in the CDR3. The V gene's germline CDR1 is SGHVS and CDR2 FQNEAQ. CDR3 protein: CASSRGQRTSTDTQYF. CDR3 bases: TGTGCCAGCAGCCGCGGCCAGCGAACTAGCACAGATACGCAGTATTTT.